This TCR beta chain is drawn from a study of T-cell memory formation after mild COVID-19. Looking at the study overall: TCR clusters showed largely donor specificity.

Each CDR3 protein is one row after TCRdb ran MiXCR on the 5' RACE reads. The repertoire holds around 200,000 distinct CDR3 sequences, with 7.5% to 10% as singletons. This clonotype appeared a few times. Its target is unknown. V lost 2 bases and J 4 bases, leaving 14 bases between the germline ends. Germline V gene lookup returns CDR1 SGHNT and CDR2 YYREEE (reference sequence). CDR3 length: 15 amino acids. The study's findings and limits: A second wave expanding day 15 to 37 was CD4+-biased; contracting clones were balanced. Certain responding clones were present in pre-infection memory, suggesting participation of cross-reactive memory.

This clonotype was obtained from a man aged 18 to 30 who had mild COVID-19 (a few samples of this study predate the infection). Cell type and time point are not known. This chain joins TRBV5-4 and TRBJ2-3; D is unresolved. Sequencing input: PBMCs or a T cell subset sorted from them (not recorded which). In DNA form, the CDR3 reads TGTGCCAGCAGCTTAGGCGGTTCTACGGCAGATACGCAGTATTTT. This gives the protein CASSLGGSTADTQYF.